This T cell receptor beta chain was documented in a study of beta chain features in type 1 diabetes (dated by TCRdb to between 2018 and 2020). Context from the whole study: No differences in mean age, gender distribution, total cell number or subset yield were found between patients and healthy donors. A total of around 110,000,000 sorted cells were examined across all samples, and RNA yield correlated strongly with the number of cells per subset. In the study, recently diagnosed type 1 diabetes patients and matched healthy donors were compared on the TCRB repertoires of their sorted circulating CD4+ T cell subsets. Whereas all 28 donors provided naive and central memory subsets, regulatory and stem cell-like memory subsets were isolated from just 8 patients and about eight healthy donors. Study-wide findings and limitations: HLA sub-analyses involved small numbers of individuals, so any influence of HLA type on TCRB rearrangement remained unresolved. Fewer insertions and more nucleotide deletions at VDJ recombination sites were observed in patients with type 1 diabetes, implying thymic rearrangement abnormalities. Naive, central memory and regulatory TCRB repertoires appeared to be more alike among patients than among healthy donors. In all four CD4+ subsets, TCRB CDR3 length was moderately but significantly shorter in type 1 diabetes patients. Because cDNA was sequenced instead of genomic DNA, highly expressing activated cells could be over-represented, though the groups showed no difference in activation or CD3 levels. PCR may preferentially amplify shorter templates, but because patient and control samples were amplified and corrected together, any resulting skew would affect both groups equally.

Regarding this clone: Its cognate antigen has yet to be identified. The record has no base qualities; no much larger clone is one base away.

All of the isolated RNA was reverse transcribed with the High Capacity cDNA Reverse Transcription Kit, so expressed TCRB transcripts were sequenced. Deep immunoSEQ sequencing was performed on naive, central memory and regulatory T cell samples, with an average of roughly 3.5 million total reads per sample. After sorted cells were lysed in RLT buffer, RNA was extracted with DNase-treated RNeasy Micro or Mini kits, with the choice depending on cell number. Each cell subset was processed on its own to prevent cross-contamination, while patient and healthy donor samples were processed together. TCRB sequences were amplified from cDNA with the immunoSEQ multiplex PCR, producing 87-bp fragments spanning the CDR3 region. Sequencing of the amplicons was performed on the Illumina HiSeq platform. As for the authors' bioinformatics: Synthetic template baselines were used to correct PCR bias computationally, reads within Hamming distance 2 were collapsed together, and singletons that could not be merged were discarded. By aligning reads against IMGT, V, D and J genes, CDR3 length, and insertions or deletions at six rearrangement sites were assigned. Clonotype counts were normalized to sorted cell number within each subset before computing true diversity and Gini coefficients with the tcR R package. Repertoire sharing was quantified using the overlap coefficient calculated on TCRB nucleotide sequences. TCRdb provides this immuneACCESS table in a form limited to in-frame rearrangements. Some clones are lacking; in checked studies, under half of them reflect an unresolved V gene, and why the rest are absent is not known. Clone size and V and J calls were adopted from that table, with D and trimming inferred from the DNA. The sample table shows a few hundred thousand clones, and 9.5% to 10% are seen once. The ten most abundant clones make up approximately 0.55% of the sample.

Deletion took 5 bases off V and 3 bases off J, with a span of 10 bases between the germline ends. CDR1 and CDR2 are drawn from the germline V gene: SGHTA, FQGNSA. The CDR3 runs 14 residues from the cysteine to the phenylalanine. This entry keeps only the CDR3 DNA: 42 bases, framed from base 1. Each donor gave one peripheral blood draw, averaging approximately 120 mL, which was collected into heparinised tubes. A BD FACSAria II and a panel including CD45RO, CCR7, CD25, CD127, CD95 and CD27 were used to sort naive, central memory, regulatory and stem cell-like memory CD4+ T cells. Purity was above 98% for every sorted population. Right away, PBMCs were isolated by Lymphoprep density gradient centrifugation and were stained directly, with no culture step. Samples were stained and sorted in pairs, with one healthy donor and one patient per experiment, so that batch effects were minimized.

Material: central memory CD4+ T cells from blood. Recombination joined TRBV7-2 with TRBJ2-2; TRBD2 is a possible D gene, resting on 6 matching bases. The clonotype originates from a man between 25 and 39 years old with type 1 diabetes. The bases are TGTGCCAGCAGCCAGTCGGGAGACACCGGGGAGCTGTTTTTT. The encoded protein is CASSQSGDTGELFF. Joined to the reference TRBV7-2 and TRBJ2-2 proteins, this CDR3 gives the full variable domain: GAGVSQSPSNKVTEKGKDVELRCDPISGHTALYWYRQSLGQGLEFLIYFQGNSAPDKSGLPSDRFSAERTGGSVSTLTIQRTQQEDSAVYLCASSQSGDTGELFFGEGSRLTVL.